A single sample gave rise to the 23 T cell receptor beta chains below, sequenced in a study of CD8+ T cells in alopecia areata. RNA extraction was followed by reverse transcription into cDNA, which acted as the sequencing template. Repertoires were generated with immunoSEQ multiplex PCR, while TCRdb's copy carries only in-frame clones and drops some. This sample has 150,000 or so clones, with 67% found just once. Sequences were derived from CD8+ T cells sorted from blood, sampled at week 0. The receptors shown here come from a human donor with alopecia areata.

In the case of this clone: Other nucleotide sequences from this sample produce the same CDR3. The chain combines TRBV29-1 with TRBJ1-2; tentatively, D is TRBD1 (6 bases). The CDR3 is made up of 13 amino acids. Trimming took 3 bases from V and 8 from J, leaving 16 bases between them. Germline V CDR1 and CDR2: SQVTM, ANQGSEA. The chain's CDR3 is CSVETDSPDGYTF. In DNA form, the CDR3 reads TGCAGCGTTGAGACGGACAGCCCAGACGGCTACACCTTC.

This chain joins TRBV30 and TRBJ2-1; D is unclear. The CDR3 has 12 amino acids. The V end was cut by 1 base, the J end by 6 bases, with 7 bases between. The germline V gene encodes CDR1 GTSNPN and CDR2 SVGIG (reference sequence). The CDR3 sequence: CAWSGVPNEQFF. CDR3 coding DNA: TGTGCCTGGAGTGGAGTTCCCAATGAGCAGTTCTTC.

The sample holds a few counts of this clone. A much bigger clone sits one base away, suggesting this may be a read error. This same CDR3 is encoded by further DNA sequences in the sample. The chain recombines TRBV4-1 with TRBJ2-1; D is unclear. The V gene's germline CDR1 is MGHRA and CDR2 YSYEKL. This CDR3 is built from 15 residues. V was pared by 0 bases and J by 3 bases, with 9 bases between. DNA for the CDR3: TGCGCCAGCAGCCAAGAGCAAGCGATCTACAATGAGCAGTTCTTC. Its translation: CASSQEQAIYNEQFF.

This rearrangement joins TRBV10-3 to TRBJ1-2; D is uncertain. The V end lost 8 bases, the J end lost 4 bases, and 14 bases lay between the germline ends. The CDR3 length is 13 residues. The germline V gene has CDR1 ENHRY and CDR2 SYGVKD. The chain's CDR3 is CAISAGDSYGYTF. The CDR3 bases are TGTGCCATCTCTGCCGGTGACTCCTATGGCTACACCTTC.

The V and J genes are TRBV29-1 and TRBJ1-2; D gene ambiguous. The germline gives CDR1 SQVTM, CDR2 ANQGSEA. The V and J ends lost 2 bases and 5 bases respectively, with 15 bases between them. The CDR3 is made up of 14 amino acids. CDR3 DNA: TGCAGCGTTGAATACGTCACAGCCAGATATGGCTACACCTTC. Amino acid sequence: CSVEYVTARYGYTF.

This rearrangement joins TRBV27 to TRBJ2-7; D is perhaps TRBD1 (6 bases). The CDR3 is 14 amino acids. Trimming cost V 5 bases and J 5 bases, with 16 bases left between them. Germline V gives CDR1 MNHEY, CDR2 SMNVEV (reference sequence). The CDR3 nucleotides are TGTGCCAGCAGTCCCCTCCGGCGACAGGACGAGCAGTACTTC. Translated, it gives CASSPLRRQDEQYF.

This rearrangement joins TRBV27 to TRBJ1-6; a possible D gene is TRBD1 (5 bases). The V end lost 3 bases, the J end lost 16 bases, and 19 bases lay between the germline ends. CDR3 length: 14 residues. The germline V gene has CDR1 MNHEY and CDR2 SMNVEV (reference sequence). This CDR3 is CASSLVIGAGQLHF. CDR3 DNA: TGTGCCAGCAGTTTGGTTATAGGGGCAGGCCAGCTCCACTTT.

The chain has TRBV4-1 and TRBJ2-5; D might be TRBD1 or TRBD2, each matching 5 bases. CDR1 MGHRA and CDR2 YSYEKL come from the germline V gene. V shed 1 base and J shed 5 bases, with 11 bases lying between them. This CDR3 comprises 14 residues. CDR3 protein: CASSQGGVGETQYF. The DNA of the CDR3 is TGCGCCAGCAGCCAAGGAGGGGTGGGGGAGACCCAGTACTTC.

The rearrangement uses TRBV6-6 and TRBJ2-7; TRBD1 matches 8 bases. The CDR3 has 13 amino acids. Germline lookup yields CDR1 MNHNY and CDR2 SVGAGI (reference sequence). With 3 bases clipped from V and 5 bases from J, the junction kept 3 bases outside the gene matches. CDR3 in DNA: TGTGCCAGCAGTTATCAGACAGGGGACGAGCAGTACTTC. Residues: CASSYQTGDEQYF.

The chain carries TRBV15 and TRBJ1-6; D is unclear. The ends were cut back, 0 bases at V and 4 bases at J, with 13 bases in the middle. This CDR3 has 17 residues. Germline CDR1 LNHNV, CDR2 YYDKDF (reference sequence). The CDR3, as DNA: TGTGCCACCAGCAGAGATGGGCAGGCCCAATATAATTCACCCCTCCACTTT. This translates into CATSRDGQAQYNSPLHF.

The J gene is TRBJ2-3, the V gene TRBV27, with a possible D match to TRBD1 (6 bases). Germline V gives CDR1 MNHEY, CDR2 SMNVEV (reference sequence). The CDR3 length is 12 residues. The V gene lost 6 bases and the J gene lost 6 bases, with 10 bases spanning the gap. DNA for the CDR3: TGTGCCAGCAGAGGGGGAGCCGATACGCAGTATTTT. As protein: CASRGGADTQYF.

The gene calls are TRBV27 and TRBJ1-6, with D maybe TRBD1 (5 bases). The ends were cut back, 0 bases at V and 3 bases at J, with 9 bases in the middle. Germline loops: CDR1 MNHEY, CDR2 SMNVEV (reference sequence). The length of the CDR3 is 16 residues. This CDR3 is CASSLSGGVYNSPLHF. CDR3 DNA: TGTGCCAGCAGTTTATCCGGGGGGGTCTATAATTCACCCCTCCACTTT.

The chain is built from TRBV27 and TRBJ2-5; D is possibly TRBD1 (5 bases). V lost 5 bases and J 0 bases, leaving 10 bases between the germline ends. The CDR3 covers 14 residues. Germline CDR1 reads MNHEY; CDR2 reads SMNVEV (reference sequence). The CDR3 protein is CASSPGRDQETQYF. The CDR3 DNA reads as TGTGCCAGCAGTCCCGGCAGGGACCAAGAGACCCAGTACTTC.

This clone was seen a few times. The chain is built from TRBV2 and TRBJ2-5, with 9 nucleotides matching TRBD2. This CDR3 is 13 amino acids long. V was clipped by 5 bases and J by 4 bases; unmatched bases: 2. Germline V gives CDR1 SNHLY, CDR2 FYNNEI. CDR3: CASSMTSGETQYF. CDR3 DNA sequence: TGTGCCAGCAGTATGACTAGCGGAGAGACCCAGTACTTC.

This clone has more than one count but fewer than ten. This rearrangement joins TRBV29-1 to TRBJ2-3, with 9 bases that match TRBD2. The CDR3 is 16 amino acids. With 7 bases clipped from V and 0 bases from J, the junction kept 11 bases outside the gene matches. Germline values: CDR1 SQVTM, CDR2 ANQGSEA. In DNA, the CDR3 is TGCAGCGCCGAGCGGGGGGACCCGAGTAGCACAGATACGCAGTATTTT. It yields the protein CSAERGDPSSTDTQYF.

The chain is built from TRBV9 and TRBJ2-1; no definite D call. This CDR3 is 15 amino acids long. Germline-derived CDR1 and CDR2 are SGDLS and YYNGEE. Between the trimmed V and J ends, which lost 3 bases and 11 bases, there was a span of 21 bases. The CDR3 protein is CASSAYSLTNDQQFF. In DNA form, the CDR3 reads TGTGCCAGCAGCGCATACAGTCTTACTAATGATCAGCAGTTCTTC.

This clone was seen more than once but under ten times. The V and J genes are TRBV5-1 and TRBJ2-7; maybe TRBD1 (5 bases). CDR1 and CDR2 from the germline V gene are SGHRS and YFSETQ. The CDR3 length is 15 residues. V was cut by 3 bases and J by 0 bases, with 13 bases left in between. This CDR3 reads CASSSGHDFSYEQYF. The CDR3 DNA reads TGCGCCAGCAGCTCCGGACATGATTTCTCCTACGAGCAGTACTTC. Full variable domain (remainder filled in from reference TRBV5-1 and TRBJ2-7): KAGVTQTPRYLIKTRGQQVTLSCSPISGHRSVSWYQQTPGQGLQFLFEYFSETQRNKGNFPGRFSGRQFSNSRSEMNVSTLELGDSALYLCASSSGHDFSYEQYFGPGTRLTVT.

The chain has TRBV7-8 and TRBJ2-3; D is uncertain. This CDR3 has 14 residues. In germline, CDR1 is SGHVS, CDR2 FQNEAQ. The ends were cut back, 5 bases at V and 2 bases at J, with 11 bases in the middle. CDR3 region: CASSLGRITDTQYF. The CDR3, as DNA: TGTGCCAGCAGCCTAGGCCGGATCACAGATACGCAGTATTTT.

This chain joins TRBV20-1 and TRBJ1-1, with no clear D. Looked up from germline, CDR1 is DFQATT and CDR2 is SNEGSKA (reference sequence). With 3 bases removed from V and 5 bases from J, the gap between germline ends came to 1 base. The CDR3 runs to 9 residues. DNA of the CDR3: TGCAGTGCTAGGACTGAAGCTTTCTTT. Amino acid sequence: CSARTEAFF.

The chain recombines TRBV25-1 with TRBJ1-1, with a possible D match to TRBD1 (5 bases). Trimming removed 5 bases at V and 5 bases at J, with 12 bases between. The CDR3 runs to 13 residues. Per germline, CDR1 MGHDK and CDR2 SYGVNS. The CDR3 reads CASSRGRGTEAFF. CDR3 nucleotides: TGTGCCAGCAGTCGGGGCCGGGGGACTGAAGCTTTCTTT.

This clone was observed a handful of times. V is TRBV7-2 and J is TRBJ1-1; possible D gene TRBD1, 6 bases. V was pared by 3 bases and J by 6 bases, with 14 bases between. CDR3 size: 14 residues. In germline, CDR1 is SGHTA, CDR2 FQGNSA. CDR3 sequence reads: CASSLGDTGAEAFF. CDR3 sequence (DNA): TGTGCCAGCAGCTTGGGGGACACGGGGGCTGAAGCTTTCTTT.

The chain has TRBV11-2 and TRBJ2-4, with TRBD1 identical over 8 bases. V gave up 6 bases and J gave up 5 bases; unmatched junction bases: 6. The germline V gene has CDR1 SGHAT and CDR2 FQNNGV. The CDR3 has 14 residues. The CDR3 loop reads CASRAGGSQNIQYF. CDR3 nucleotide sequence: TGTGCCAGCAGGGCAGGGGGCAGTCAAAACATTCAGTACTTC. The full variable domain, with the rest looked up from reference TRBV11-2 and TRBJ2-4, is EAGVAQSPRYKIIEKRQSVAFWCNPISGHATLYWYQQILGQGPKLLIQFQNNGVVDDSQLPKDRFSAERLKGVDSTLKIQPAKLEDSAVYLCASRAGGSQNIQYFGAGTRLSVL.

The rearrangement uses TRBV6-5 and TRBJ2-3; TRBD2 matches at 7 bases. Trimming cost V 2 bases and J 5 bases; bases outside gene matches: 4. This CDR3 contains 14 residues. Germline V gene sequence: CDR1 MNHEY, CDR2 SVGAGI. The CDR3 here is CASSYRGDIDTQYF. The CDR3 bases are TGTGCCAGCAGTTACCGGGGGGATATAGATACGCAGTATTTT.